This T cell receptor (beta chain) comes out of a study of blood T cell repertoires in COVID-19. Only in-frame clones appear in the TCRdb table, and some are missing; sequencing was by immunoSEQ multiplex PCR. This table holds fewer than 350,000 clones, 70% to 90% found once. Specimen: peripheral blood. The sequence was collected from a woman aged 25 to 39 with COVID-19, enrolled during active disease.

DNA for the CDR3: TGCGCCACCAAACACAGGGACACCTACGAGCAGTACTTC. It encodes CATKHRDTYEQYF. The chain carries TRBV10-2 and TRBJ2-7; D is perhaps TRBD1 (6 bases). Germline V CDR1 and CDR2: WSHSY, SAAADI. Trimming shortened V by 10 bases and J by 2 bases, and 15 bases separated the two germline ends. The length of the CDR3 is 13 residues.